This entry lists 29 T cell receptor beta chains sequenced from one sample in a study of blood T cell repertoires in COVID-19. Measured with immunoSEQ multiplex PCR; TCRdb has only the in-frame clones, and not every one. The sample lists about 250,000 clones, about four fifths occurring once. The sample comprised peripheral blood. All receptors come from a man of 80 years or more with acute or convalescent COVID-19.

This rearrangement joins TRBV28 to TRBJ2-3; 12 nucleotides agree with TRBD2. This CDR3 spans 15 amino acids. J lost 4 bases, V lost 6 bases, and 5 bases had no gene match. Germline CDR1 reads MDHEN; CDR2 reads SYDVKM. CDR3 nucleotides: TGTGCCAGCAGACTCACTAGCGGGGGGCCAGATACGCAGTATTTT. Its protein product is CASRLTSGGPDTQYF.

This chain links TRBV2 with TRBJ1-4, with 7 bases identical to TRBD1. The CDR3 length is 14 residues. Trimming cost V 5 bases and J 8 bases; bases outside gene matches: 8. Germline V lookup: CDR1 SNHLY, CDR2 FYNNEI. CDR3 protein: CASSQQGLREKLFF. The CDR3 DNA is TGTGCCAGCAGTCAACAGGGGCTTCGGGAAAAACTGTTTTTT.

V and J are TRBV14 and TRBJ1-6; no firm D call. CDR3 length: 14 amino acids. The V gene lost 6 bases and the J gene lost 7 bases, with 13 bases spanning the gap. Germline V CDR1 and CDR2: SGHDN, FVKESK. This CDR3 reads CASSRITENSPLHF. In DNA form, the CDR3 reads TGTGCCAGCAGTCGGATCACAGAAAATTCACCCCTCCACTTT.

This chain connects TRBV24-1 to TRBJ2-2; 7 bases align to TRBD2. J was trimmed by 6 bases and V by 9 bases; bases with no gene match: 6. This CDR3 is 13 amino acids long. Germline CDR1 KGHDR, CDR2 SFDVKD. In DNA form, the CDR3 reads TGTGCCACCGCCGGACTAGTATCCGGGGAGCTGTTTTTT. Translation: CATAGLVSGELFF.

A single count supports this clone. V and J are TRBV2 and TRBJ1-2, with 9 bases lining up with TRBD1. Germline V gives CDR1 SNHLY, CDR2 FYNNEI. Trimming removed 6 bases from V and 4 bases from J; junction bases left unmatched: 3. The CDR3 spans 13 residues. CDR3 nucleotides: TGTGCCAGCAGCACAGGGGGCGCCTATGGCTACACCTTC. This translates into CASSTGGAYGYTF.

The chain carries TRBV7-6 and TRBJ1-6; 8 bases line up with TRBD1. Trimming cost V 1 base and J 9 bases; bases outside gene matches: 8. This CDR3 is 16 amino acids long. Germline CDR1 reads SGHVS; CDR2 reads FNYEAQ. CDR3 in amino acids: CASSLDRGKMGSPLHF. The CDR3 bases are TGTGCCAGCAGCTTAGACAGGGGGAAAATGGGTTCACCCCTCCACTTT.

The rearrangement links TRBV2 to TRBJ1-6; D might be TRBD1 (5 bases). The germline gives CDR1 SNHLY, CDR2 FYNNEI. The CDR3 sequence is 14 residues long. Between the trimmed V and J ends, which lost 4 bases and 9 bases, there was a span of 13 bases. The CDR3 DNA is TGTGCCAGCAGTGGTGGGGTCCAGGGTTCACCCCTCCACTTT. The encoded protein is CASSGGVQGSPLHF. Full variable domain (rest looked up from reference TRBV2 and TRBJ1-6): EPEVTQTPSHQVTQMGQEVILRCVPISNHLYFYWYRQILGQKVEFLVSFYNNEISEKSEIFDDQFSVERPDGSNFTLKIRSTKLEDSAMYFCASSGGVQGSPLHFGNGTRLTVT.

V usage is TRBV4-1 and J usage is TRBJ1-5; 7 nucleotides match TRBD1. Germline V gene data show CDR1 as MGHRA and CDR2 as YSYEKL. J was trimmed by 4 bases and V by 4 bases; bases with no gene match: 10. This CDR3 has 16 amino acids. The CDR3 DNA reads as TGCGCCAGCAGCCCAAGGACAGGCTCGTCGAATCAGCCCCAGCATTTT. Its translation is CASSPRTGSSNQPQHF.

V usage is TRBV5-8 and J usage is TRBJ2-7; 14 bases align to TRBD2. In germline, CDR1 is SGHTS, CDR2 YDEGEE. The CDR3 runs to 16 residues. The V and J ends lost 3 bases and 6 bases, in that order; junction bases with no gene match: 8. DNA of the CDR3: TGTGCCAGCAGCTGGGGTGAGGGACTAGCGGGAGTCGAGCAGTACTTC. It is translated as CASSWGEGLAGVEQYF.

The J gene is TRBJ2-1, the V gene TRBV7-8; 7 positions match TRBD1. CDR3 size: 14 residues. Germline V CDR1 and CDR2: SGHVS, FQNEAQ. V shed 0 bases and J 9 bases; nucleotides not matched to a gene: 5. Here the CDR3 reads CASSLATGVIEQFF. CDR3 sequence (DNA): TGTGCCAGCAGCTTAGCAACAGGGGTGATTGAGCAGTTCTTC.

This sequence joins TRBV3-1 (or the pseudogene TRBV3-2) and TRBJ2-5; D might be TRBD2 (5 bases). The ends were cut back, 4 bases at V and 2 bases at J, with 11 bases in the middle. CDR3 length equals 14 residues. Germline V gene lookup returns CDR1 LGHDT and CDR2 YNNKEL (reference sequence). Written as DNA, the CDR3 is TGTGCCAGCAGCCCAGGACTTCATCAAGAGACCCAGTACTTC. Residues: CASSPGLHQETQYF.

V and J are TRBV25-1 and TRBJ1-2; D remains ambiguous. CDR1 is MGHDK and CDR2 is SYGVNS in the germline V gene. Trimming took off 4 bases at V and 0 bases at J, with 12 bases between the two ends. The CDR3 covers 15 residues. CDR3 nucleotides: TGTGCCAGCAGTGGGGCAGGCATAACTAACTATGGCTACACCTTC. Protein product: CASSGAGITNYGYTF.

This clone was seen many times. This CDR3 reads CASSLSGVYQQYF. CDR3 DNA: TGCGCCAGCAGCTTGAGCGGGGTGTACCAGCAGTACTTC. The rearrangement uses TRBV5-1 and TRBJ2-7; 7 bases line up with TRBD2. The CDR3 has 13 amino acids. V shed 1 base and J 8 bases; nucleotides not matched to a gene: 6. Germline loops: CDR1 SGHRS, CDR2 YFSETQ.

The rearrangement uses TRBV28 and TRBJ1-2; D is unclear. The length of the CDR3 is 15 residues. Trimming shortened V by 1 base and J by 3 bases, and 12 bases separated the two germline ends. CDR1 and CDR2 (germline): MDHEN, SYDVKM. The CDR3 DNA reads TGTGCCAGCAGTTTATACGACATCCCATACTATGGCTACACCTTC. Translation gives CASSLYDIPYYGYTF.

J is TRBJ2-7 and V is TRBV11-1; D ambiguous. The germline V and J ends were trimmed by 1 base and 3 bases, with 10 bases remaining between them. The CDR3 has 14 amino acids. Per germline, CDR1 SGHAT and CDR2 FQDESV (reference sequence). CDR3 protein: CASSLEQTLYEQYF. As DNA, the CDR3 is TGTGCCAGCAGCTTAGAACAGACACTCTACGAGCAGTACTTC. The whole variable domain, filled in from reference TRBV11-1 and TRBJ2-7, reads EAEVAQSPRYKITEKSQAVAFWCDPISGHATLYWYRQILGQGPELLVQFQDESVVDDSQLPKDRFSAERLKGVDSTLKIQPAELGDSAMYLCASSLEQTLYEQYFGPGTRLTVT.

On this clone itself: Other DNA sequences within the sample encode an identical CDR3. The chain couples TRBV5-1 to TRBJ1-2; a weak D match, TRBD1 (5 bases). Trimming left V 0 bases short and J 3 bases short, with 6 bases between. The CDR3 totals 13 residues. Germline CDR1 SGHRS, CDR2 YFSETQ. CDR3 loop: CASSLGGDYGYTF. CDR3 nucleotides: TGCGCCAGCAGCTTGGGGGGCGACTATGGCTACACCTTC.

The chain links TRBV15 to TRBJ2-2, with D tentatively TRBD2 (5 bases). Germline assignment: CDR1 LNHNV and CDR2 YYDKDF (reference sequence). Trimming cost V 0 bases and J 4 bases, with 12 bases left between them. The CDR3 totals 16 residues. As DNA, the CDR3 is TGTGCCACCAGCAGAGATACGGGGTATAGCACCGGGGAGCTGTTTTTT. Protein sequence: CATSRDTGYSTGELFF. Full variable domain (rest looked up from reference TRBV15 and TRBJ2-2): DAMVIQNPRYQVTQFGKPVTLSCSQTLNHNVMYWYQQKSSQAPKLLFHYYDKDFNNEADTPDNFQSRRPNTSFCFLDIRSPGLGDTAMYLCATSRDTGYSTGELFFGEGSRLTVL.

The V and J genes are TRBV19 and TRBJ2-1; TRBD1 matches 8 bases. The CDR3 covers 16 residues. V was clipped by 3 bases and J by 6 bases; unmatched bases: 10. Looked up from germline, CDR1 is LNHDA and CDR2 is SQIVND (reference sequence). The CDR3 coding sequence is TGTGCCAGTAGTATTTGGGGGACAGGAATAGCCAATGAGCAGTTCTTC. Its protein is CASSIWGTGIANEQFF.

Only one count was recorded for this clone. The rearrangement uses TRBV28 and TRBJ1-4; 9 bases are a match to TRBD1. Germline assignment: CDR1 MDHEN and CDR2 SYDVKM. The V and J ends lost 8 bases and 10 bases, in that order; junction bases with no gene match: 11. CDR3 length: 14 residues. CDR3 region: CASQGTGRVGKLFF. The CDR3 DNA reads as TGTGCCAGCCAAGGGACAGGGCGGGTCGGAAAACTGTTTTTT.

This clone was counted only a few times. The chain combines TRBV28 with TRBJ2-7, with TRBD2 matching 14 bases. CDR1 and CDR2 from the germline V gene are MDHEN and SYDVKM. V was clipped by 7 bases and J by 4 bases; unmatched bases: 6. CDR3 size: 15 residues. CDR3 sequence reads: CASTGLAGAQYEQYF. The CDR3 DNA reads TGTGCCAGCACGGGACTAGCGGGGGCACAGTACGAGCAGTACTTC.

This clone was seen more than once but under ten times. The V call is TRBV30, the J call TRBJ1-1; D is ambiguous. The V end lost 8 bases, the J end lost 3 bases, and 10 bases lay between the germline ends. The CDR3 covers 11 residues. Germline V gives CDR1 GTSNPN, CDR2 SVGIG (reference sequence). CDR3 region: CAGSLYTEAFF. The DNA of the CDR3 is TGTGCCGGTAGTTTGTACACTGAAGCTTTCTTT.

The chain recombines TRBV5-1 with TRBJ2-7, with 9 bases lining up with TRBD1. The germline gives CDR1 SGHRS, CDR2 YFSETQ. This CDR3 region has 15 residues. The trim removed 0 bases at V and 7 bases at J, leaving 8 bases unmatched. CDR3 in DNA: TGCGCCAGCAGCTTGGGGACAGGGGTGCGCGGAGAGCAGTACTTC. Protein sequence: CASSLGTGVRGEQYF.

Comment on this clone: This same CDR3 is encoded by further DNA sequences in the sample. The chain couples TRBV6-5 to TRBJ2-7; TRBD1 agrees at 9 bases. The germline gives CDR1 MNHEY, CDR2 SVGAGI. The CDR3 spans 15 residues. After removal of 2 bases from V and 2 bases from J, the junction contained 4 bases not matched to a gene. DNA for the CDR3: TGTGCCAGCAGTTACCGAGACAGGGGGACCTACGAGCAGTACTTC. As protein: CASSYRDRGTYEQYF.

The chain employs TRBV29-1 and TRBJ1-2; D ambiguous. CDR3 length equals 13 residues. The germline gives CDR1 SQVTM, CDR2 ANQGSEA. V was clipped by 3 bases and J by 4 bases, with 12 bases between them. The CDR3 coding sequence is TGCAGCGTTGATATTCCCGAGATCTATGGCTACACCTTC. Translated, it gives CSVDIPEIYGYTF.

This rearrangement joins TRBV24-1 to TRBJ2-4; TRBD1 is a possible D gene (6 bases). The CDR3 has 15 amino acids. Looked up from germline, CDR1 is KGHDR and CDR2 is SFDVKD. V lost 7 bases, J lost 0 bases, and 12 bases lay in between. The chain's CDR3 is CATSLRGEAKNIQYF. CDR3 nucleotides: TGTGCCACCAGCCTCAGGGGTGAAGCCAAAAACATTCAGTACTTC.

This chain uses TRBV7-9 with TRBJ1-4; TRBD1 matches 8 bases. The ends lost 5 bases at V and 5 bases at J; junction bases unmatched: 7. The length of the CDR3 is 15 residues. CDR1 and CDR2 from the germline V gene are SEHNR and FQNEAQ (reference sequence). CDR3 residues: CASSPNRGSNEKLFF. In DNA form, the CDR3 reads TGTGCCAGCAGCCCAAACAGGGGGTCGAATGAAAAACTGTTTTTT.

The chain uses TRBV7-3 and TRBJ2-7, with TRBD2 identical over 10 bases. The CDR3 runs 18 residues. Trimming cost V 5 bases and J 4 bases; bases outside gene matches: 17. The germline V gene encodes CDR1 SGHTA and CDR2 FQGTGA. CDR3 sequence (DNA): TGTGCCAGCAGCACGCTAGCGGGAGCACTCCCTTCATTATACGAGCAGTACTTC. Translating gives CASSTLAGALPSLYEQYF.

This sequence joins TRBV5-6 and TRBJ2-1, with a weak D call TRBD2 (5 bases). Germline CDR1 reads SGHDT; CDR2 reads YYEEEE. V was pared by 4 bases and J by 7 bases, with 15 bases between. The CDR3 totals 14 residues. The CDR3 spells CASSLREMGNEQFF. Here the CDR3 DNA reads TGTGCCAGCAGCCTAAGGGAGATGGGGAATGAGCAGTTCTTC.

This sequence joins TRBV11-2 and TRBJ2-7; 12 bases are shared with TRBD2. Trimming at V came to 0 bases and at J to 4 bases, leaving 7 bases not matched to a gene. Looked up from germline, CDR1 is SGHAT and CDR2 is FQNNGV. There are 17 residues in the CDR3. CDR3 bases: TGTGCCAGCAGCTTAGACCTCACTAGCGGGAGGAATTACGAGCAGTACTTC. The encoded protein is CASSLDLTSGRNYEQYF.